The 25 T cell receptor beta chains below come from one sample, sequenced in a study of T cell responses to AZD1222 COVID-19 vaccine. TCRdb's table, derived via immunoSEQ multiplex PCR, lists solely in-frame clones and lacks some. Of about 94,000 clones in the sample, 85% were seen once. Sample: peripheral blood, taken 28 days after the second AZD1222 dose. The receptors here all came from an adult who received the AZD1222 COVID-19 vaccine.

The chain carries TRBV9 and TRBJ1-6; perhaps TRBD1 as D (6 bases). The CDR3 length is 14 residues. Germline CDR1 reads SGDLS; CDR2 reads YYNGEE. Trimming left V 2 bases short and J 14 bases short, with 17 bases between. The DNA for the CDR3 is TGTGCCAGCAGCGTCTGGGACAAAGGGTCAGCCCTCCACTTT. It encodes CASSVWDKGSALHF.

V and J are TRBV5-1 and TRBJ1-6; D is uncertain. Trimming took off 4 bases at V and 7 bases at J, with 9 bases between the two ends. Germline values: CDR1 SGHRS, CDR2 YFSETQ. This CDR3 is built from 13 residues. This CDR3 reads CASSHEVNSPLHF. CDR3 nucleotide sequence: TGCGCCAGCAGCCATGAGGTGAATTCACCCCTCCACTTT.

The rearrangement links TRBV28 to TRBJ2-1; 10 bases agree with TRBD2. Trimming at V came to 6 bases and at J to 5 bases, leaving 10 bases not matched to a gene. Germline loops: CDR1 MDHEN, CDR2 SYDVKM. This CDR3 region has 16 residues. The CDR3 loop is CASRALAGLIHNEQFF. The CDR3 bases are TGTGCCAGCAGGGCACTAGCGGGATTGATCCACAATGAGCAGTTCTTC. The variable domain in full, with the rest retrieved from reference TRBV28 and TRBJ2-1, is DVKVTQSSRYLVKRTGEKVFLECVQDMDHENMFWYRQDPGLGLRLIYFSYDVKMKEKGDIPEGYSVSREKKERFSLILESASTNQTSMYLCASRALAGLIHNEQFFGPGTRLTVL.

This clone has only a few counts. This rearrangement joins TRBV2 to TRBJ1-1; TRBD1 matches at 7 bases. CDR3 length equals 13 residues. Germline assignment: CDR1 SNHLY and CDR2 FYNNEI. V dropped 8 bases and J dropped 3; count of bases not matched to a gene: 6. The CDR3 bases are TGTGCCAGCGGGAGGGGGCCTGACACTGAAGCTTTCTTT. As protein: CASGRGPDTEAFF.

The CDR3 DNA reads TGTGCCAGCTCACCTAGACCTAGGGGGGGAGAGACCCAGTACTTC. This codes for CASSPRPRGGETQYF. This rearrangement joins TRBV18 to TRBJ2-5, with a possible D match to TRBD2 (7 bases). This CDR3 has 15 amino acids. Between the trimmed V and J ends, which lost 3 bases and 4 bases, there was a span of 15 bases. Per germline, CDR1 KGHSH and CDR2 LQKENI.

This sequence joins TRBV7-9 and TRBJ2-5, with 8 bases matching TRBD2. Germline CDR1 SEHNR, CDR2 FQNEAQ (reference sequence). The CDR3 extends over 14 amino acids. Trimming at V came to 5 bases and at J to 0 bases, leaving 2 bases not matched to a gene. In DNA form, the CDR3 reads TGTGCCAGCAGCCGGACTAGCCACCAAGAGACCCAGTACTTC. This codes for CASSRTSHQETQYF.

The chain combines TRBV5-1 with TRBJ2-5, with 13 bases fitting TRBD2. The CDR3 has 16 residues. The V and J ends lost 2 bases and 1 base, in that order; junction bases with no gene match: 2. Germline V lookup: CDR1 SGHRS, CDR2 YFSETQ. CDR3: CASSLGTSGVQETQYF. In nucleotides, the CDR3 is TGCGCCAGCAGCTTAGGGACTAGCGGGGTCCAAGAGACCCAGTACTTC.

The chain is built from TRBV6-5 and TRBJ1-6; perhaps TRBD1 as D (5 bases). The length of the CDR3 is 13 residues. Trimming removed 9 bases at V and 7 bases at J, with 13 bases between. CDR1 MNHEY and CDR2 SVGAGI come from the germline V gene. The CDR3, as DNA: TGTGCCAGTAACCAGGGCCGCAATTCACCCCTCCACTTT. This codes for CASNQGRNSPLHF.

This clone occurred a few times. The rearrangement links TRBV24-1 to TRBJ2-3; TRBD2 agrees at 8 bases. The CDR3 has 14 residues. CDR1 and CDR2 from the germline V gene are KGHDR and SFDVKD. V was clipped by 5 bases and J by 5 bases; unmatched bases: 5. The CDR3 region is CATSVGLAGDTQYF. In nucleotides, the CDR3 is TGTGCCACCAGTGTAGGGCTAGCGGGAGATACGCAGTATTTT.

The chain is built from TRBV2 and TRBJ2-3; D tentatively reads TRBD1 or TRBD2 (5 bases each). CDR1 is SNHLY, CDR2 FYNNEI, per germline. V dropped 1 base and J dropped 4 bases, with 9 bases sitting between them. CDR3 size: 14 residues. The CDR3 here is CASSEVGVPDTQYF. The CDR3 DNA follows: TGTGCCAGCAGTGAAGTGGGGGTTCCAGATACGCAGTATTTT.

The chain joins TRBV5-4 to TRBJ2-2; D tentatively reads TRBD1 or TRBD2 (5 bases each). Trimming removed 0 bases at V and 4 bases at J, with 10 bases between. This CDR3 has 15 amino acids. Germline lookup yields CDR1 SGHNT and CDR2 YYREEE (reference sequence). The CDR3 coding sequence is TGTGCCAGCAGCTTGGCCGCCGGGGCCACCGGGGAGCTGTTTTTT. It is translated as CASSLAAGATGELFF. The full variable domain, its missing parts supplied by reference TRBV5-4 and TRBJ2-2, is ETGVTQSPTHLIKTRGQQVTLRCSSQSGHNTVSWYQQALGQGPQFIFQYYREEENGRGNFPPRFSGLQFPNYSSELNVNALELDDSALYLCASSLAAGATGELFFGEGSRLTVL.

CDR3 in DNA: TGCGCCAGCAGCCAAGATCTGGGGGTTGACAGAGGAGGCTACACCTTC. Residues: CASSQDLGVDRGGYTF. The chain recombines TRBV4-3 with TRBJ1-2; tentative D call: TRBD1 (5 bases). Trimming left V 0 bases short and J 8 bases short, with 19 bases between. The CDR3 is made up of 16 amino acids. Germline CDR1 and CDR2: LGHNA and YSLEER.

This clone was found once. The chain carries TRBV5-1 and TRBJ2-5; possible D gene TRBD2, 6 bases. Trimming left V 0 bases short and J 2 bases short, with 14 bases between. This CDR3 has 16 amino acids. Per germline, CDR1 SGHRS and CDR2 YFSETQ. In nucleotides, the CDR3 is TGCGCCAGCAGCTTGGTGGTTTCGGCGGGACAAGAGACCCAGTACTTC. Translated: CASSLVVSAGQETQYF.

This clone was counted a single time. In DNA, the CDR3 is TGTGCCAGCAGCTTCGGCAGGGTCTCCTACGAGCAGTACTTC. Its translation is CASSFGRVSYEQYF. The chain is built from TRBV7-9 and TRBJ2-7, with a tentative D call TRBD1 (5 bases). V was pared by 3 bases and J by 0 bases, with 9 bases between. Germline V CDR1 and CDR2: SEHNR, FQNEAQ (reference sequence). This CDR3 is 14 amino acids long.

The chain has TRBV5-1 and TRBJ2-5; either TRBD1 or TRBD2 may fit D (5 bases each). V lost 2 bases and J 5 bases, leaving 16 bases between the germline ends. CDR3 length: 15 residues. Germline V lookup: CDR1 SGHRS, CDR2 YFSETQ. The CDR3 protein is CASSFTGTSGETQYF. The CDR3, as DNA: TGCGCCAGCAGCTTCACCGGGACCTCGGGGGAGACCCAGTACTTC.

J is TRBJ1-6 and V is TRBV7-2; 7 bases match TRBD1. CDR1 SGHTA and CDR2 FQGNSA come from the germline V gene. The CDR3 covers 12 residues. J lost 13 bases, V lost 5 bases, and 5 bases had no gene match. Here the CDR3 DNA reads TGTGCCAGCAGCCAACAGGGACAGCCCCTCCACTTT. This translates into CASSQQGQPLHF. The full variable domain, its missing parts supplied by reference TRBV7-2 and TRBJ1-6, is GAGVSQSPSNKVTEKGKDVELRCDPISGHTALYWYRQSLGQGLEFLIYFQGNSAPDKSGLPSDRFSAERTGGSVSTLTIQRTQQEDSAVYLCASSQQGQPLHFGNGTRLTVT.

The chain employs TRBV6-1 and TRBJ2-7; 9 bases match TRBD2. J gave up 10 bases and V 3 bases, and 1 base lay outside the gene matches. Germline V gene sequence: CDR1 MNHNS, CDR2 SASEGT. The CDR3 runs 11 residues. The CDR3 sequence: CASSEGLAQYF. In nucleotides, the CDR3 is TGTGCCAGCAGTGAGGGACTAGCTCAGTACTTC.

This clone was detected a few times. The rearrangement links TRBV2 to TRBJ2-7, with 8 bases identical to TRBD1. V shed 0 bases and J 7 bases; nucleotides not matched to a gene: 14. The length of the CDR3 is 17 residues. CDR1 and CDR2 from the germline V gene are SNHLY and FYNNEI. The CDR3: CASSEALGGRGRGEQYF. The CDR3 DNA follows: TGTGCCAGCAGTGAAGCGCTTGGGGGCAGGGGGCGCGGGGAGCAGTACTTC.

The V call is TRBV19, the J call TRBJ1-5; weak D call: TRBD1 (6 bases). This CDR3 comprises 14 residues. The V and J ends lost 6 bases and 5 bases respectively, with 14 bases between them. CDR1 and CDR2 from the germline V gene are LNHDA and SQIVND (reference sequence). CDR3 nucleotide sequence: TGTGCCAGTAGGCCTACAGGGAACGATCAGCCCCAGCATTTT. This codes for CASRPTGNDQPQHF.

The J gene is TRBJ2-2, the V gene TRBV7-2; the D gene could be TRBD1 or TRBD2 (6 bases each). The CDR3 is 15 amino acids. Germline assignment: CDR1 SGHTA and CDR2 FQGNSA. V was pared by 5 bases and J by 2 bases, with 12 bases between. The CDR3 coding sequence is TGTGCCAGCAGCACCGGGGGCCTTAACACCGGGGAGCTGTTTTTT. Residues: CASSTGGLNTGELFF. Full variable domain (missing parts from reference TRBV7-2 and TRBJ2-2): GAGVSQSPSNKVTEKGKDVELRCDPISGHTALYWYRQSLGQGLEFLIYFQGNSAPDKSGLPSDRFSAERTGGSVSTLTIQRTQQEDSAVYLCASSTGGLNTGELFFGEGSRLTVL.

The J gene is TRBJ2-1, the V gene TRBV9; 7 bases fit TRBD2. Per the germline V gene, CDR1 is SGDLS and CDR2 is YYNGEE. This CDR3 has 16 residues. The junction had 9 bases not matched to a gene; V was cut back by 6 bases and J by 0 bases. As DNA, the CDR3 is TGTGCCAGCAACGGAGCTGGCGGGAGCTCCTACAATGAGCAGTTCTTC. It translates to CASNGAGGSSYNEQFF.

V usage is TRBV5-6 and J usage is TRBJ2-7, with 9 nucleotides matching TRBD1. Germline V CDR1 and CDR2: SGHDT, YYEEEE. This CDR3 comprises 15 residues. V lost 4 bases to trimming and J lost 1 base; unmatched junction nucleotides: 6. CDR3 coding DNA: TGTGCCAGCAGCCCCGGACAGGGGCTATCCTACGAGCAGTACTTC. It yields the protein CASSPGQGLSYEQYF.

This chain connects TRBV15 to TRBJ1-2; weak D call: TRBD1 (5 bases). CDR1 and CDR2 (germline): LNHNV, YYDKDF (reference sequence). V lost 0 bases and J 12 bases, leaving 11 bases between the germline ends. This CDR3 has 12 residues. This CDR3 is CATSRDRVNNTF. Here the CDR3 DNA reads TGTGCCACCAGCAGAGACAGGGTGAATAACACCTTC.

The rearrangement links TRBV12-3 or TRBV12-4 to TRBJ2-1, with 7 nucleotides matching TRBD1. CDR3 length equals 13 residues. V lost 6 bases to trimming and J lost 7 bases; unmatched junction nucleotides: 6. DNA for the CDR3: TGTGCCAGCAGGGTCAGGGGGAATAATGAGCAGTTCTTC. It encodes CASRVRGNNEQFF.

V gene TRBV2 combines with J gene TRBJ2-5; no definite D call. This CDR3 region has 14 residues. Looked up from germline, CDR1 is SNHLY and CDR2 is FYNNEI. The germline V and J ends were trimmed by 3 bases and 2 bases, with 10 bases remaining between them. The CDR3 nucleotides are TGTGCCAGCAGTGATGGACGGATACAAGAGACCCAGTACTTC. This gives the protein CASSDGRIQETQYF.